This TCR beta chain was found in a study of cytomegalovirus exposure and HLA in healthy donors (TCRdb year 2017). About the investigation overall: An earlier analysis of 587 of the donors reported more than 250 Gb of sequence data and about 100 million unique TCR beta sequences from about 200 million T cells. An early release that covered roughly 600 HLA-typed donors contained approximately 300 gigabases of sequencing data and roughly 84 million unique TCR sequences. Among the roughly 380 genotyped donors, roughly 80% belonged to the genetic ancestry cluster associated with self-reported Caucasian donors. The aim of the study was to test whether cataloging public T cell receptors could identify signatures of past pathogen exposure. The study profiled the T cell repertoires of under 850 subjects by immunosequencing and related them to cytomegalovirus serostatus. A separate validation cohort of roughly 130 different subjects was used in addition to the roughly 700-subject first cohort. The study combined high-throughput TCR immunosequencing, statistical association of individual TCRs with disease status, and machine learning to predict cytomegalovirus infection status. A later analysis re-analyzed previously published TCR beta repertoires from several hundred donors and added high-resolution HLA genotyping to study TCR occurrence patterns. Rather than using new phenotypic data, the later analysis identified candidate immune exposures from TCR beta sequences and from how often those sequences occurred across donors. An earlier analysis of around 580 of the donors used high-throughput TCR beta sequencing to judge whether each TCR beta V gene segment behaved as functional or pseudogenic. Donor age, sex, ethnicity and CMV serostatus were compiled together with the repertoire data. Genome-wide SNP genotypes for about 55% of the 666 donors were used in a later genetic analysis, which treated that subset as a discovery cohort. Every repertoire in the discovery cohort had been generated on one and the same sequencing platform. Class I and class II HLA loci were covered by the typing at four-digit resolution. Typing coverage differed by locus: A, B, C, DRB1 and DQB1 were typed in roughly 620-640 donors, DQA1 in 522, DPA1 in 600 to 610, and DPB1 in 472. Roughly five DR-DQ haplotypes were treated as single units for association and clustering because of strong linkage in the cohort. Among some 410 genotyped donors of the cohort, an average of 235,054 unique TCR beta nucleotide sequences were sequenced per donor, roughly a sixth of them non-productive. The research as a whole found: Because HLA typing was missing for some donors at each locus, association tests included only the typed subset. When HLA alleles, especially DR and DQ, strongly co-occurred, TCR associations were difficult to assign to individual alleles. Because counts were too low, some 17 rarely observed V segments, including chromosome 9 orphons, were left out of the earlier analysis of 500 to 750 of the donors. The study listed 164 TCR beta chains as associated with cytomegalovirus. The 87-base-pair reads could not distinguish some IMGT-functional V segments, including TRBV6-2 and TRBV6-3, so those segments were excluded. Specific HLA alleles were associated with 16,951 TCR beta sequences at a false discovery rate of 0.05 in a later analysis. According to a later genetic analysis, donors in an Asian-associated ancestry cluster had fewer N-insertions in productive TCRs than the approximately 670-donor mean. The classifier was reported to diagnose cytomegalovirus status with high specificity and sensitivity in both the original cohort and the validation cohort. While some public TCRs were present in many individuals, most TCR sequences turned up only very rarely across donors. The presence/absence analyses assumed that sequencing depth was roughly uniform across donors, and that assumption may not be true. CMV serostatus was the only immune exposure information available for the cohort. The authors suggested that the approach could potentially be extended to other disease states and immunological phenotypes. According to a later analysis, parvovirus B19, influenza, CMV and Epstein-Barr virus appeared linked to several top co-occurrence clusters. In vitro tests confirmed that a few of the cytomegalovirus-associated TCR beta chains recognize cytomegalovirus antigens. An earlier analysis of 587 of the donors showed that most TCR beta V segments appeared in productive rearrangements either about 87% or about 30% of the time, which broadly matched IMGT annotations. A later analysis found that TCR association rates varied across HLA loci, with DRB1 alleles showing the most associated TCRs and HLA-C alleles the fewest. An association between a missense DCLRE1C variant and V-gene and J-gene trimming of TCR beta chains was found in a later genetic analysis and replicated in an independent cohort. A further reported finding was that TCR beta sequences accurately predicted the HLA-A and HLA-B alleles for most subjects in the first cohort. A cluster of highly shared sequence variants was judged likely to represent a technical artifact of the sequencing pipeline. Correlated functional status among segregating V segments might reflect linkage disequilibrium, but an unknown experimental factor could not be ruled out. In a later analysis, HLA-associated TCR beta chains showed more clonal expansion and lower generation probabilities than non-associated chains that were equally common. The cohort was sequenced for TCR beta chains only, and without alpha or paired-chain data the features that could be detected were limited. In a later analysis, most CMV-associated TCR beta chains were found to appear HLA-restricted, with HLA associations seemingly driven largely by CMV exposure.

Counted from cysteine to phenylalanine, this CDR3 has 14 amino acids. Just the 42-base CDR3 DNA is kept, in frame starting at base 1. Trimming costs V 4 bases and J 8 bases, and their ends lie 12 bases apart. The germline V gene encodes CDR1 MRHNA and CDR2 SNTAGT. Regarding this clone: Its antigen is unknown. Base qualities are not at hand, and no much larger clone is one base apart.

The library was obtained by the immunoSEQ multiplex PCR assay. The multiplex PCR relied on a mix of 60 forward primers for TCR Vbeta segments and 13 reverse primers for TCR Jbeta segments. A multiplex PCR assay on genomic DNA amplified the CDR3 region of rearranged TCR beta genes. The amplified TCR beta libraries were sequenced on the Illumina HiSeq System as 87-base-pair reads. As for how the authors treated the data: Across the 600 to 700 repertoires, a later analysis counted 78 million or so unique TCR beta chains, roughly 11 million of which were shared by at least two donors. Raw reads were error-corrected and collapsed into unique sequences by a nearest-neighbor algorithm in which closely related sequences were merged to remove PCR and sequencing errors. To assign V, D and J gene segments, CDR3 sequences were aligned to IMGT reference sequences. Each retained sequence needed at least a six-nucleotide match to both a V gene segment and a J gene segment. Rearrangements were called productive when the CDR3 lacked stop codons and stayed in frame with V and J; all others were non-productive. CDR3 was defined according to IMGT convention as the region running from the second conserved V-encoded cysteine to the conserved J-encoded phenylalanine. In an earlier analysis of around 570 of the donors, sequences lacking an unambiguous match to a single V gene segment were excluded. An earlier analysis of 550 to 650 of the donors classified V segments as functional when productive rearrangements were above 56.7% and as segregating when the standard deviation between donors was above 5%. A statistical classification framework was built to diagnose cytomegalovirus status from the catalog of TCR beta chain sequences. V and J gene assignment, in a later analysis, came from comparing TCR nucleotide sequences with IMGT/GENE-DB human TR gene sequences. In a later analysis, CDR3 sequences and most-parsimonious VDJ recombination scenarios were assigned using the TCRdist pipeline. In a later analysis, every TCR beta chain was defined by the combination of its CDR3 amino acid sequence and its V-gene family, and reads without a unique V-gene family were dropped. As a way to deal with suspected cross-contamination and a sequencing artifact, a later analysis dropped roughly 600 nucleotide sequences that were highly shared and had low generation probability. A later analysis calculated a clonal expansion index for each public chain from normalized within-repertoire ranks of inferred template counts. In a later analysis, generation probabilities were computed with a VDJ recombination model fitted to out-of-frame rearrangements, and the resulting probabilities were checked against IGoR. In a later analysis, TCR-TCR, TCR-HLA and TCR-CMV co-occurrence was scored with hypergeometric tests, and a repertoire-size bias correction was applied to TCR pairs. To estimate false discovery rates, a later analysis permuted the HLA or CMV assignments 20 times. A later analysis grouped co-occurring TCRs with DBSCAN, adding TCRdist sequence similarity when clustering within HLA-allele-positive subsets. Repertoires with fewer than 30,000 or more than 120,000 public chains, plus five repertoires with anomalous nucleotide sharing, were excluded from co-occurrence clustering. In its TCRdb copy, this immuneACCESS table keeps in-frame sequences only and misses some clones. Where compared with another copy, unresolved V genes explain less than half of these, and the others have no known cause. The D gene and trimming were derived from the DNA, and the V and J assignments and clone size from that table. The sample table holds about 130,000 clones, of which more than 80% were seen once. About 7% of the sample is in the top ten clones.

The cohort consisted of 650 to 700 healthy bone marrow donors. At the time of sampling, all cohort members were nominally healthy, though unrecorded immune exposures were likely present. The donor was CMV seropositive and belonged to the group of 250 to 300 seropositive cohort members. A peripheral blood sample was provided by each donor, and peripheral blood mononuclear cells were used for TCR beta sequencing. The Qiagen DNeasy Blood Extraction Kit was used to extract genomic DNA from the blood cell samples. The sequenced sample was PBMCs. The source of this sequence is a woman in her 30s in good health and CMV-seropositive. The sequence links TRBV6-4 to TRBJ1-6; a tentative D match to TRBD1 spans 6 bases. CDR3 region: CASSVQGQDSPLHF. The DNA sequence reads TGTGCCAGCAGTGTTCAGGGGCAGGATTCACCCCTCCACTTT.